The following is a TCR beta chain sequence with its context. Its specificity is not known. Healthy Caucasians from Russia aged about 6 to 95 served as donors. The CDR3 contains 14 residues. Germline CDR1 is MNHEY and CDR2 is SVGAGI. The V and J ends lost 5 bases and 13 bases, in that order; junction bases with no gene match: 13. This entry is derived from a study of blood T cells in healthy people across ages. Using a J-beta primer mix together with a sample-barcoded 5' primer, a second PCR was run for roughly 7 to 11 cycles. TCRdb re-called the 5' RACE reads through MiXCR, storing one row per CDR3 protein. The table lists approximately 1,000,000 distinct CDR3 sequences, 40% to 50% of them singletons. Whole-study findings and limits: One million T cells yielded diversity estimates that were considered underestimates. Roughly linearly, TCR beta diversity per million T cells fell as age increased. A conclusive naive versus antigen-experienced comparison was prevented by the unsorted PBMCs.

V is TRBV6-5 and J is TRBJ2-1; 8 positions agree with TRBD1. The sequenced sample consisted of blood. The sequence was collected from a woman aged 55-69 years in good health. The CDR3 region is CASSRDRQGETQFF. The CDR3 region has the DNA TGTGCCAGCAGTAGGGACAGGCAAGGGGAGACCCAGTTCTTC.